Sequencing of this TCR beta chain was carried out in a study of spatial heterogeneity in lung cancer. The sample holds a few counts of this clonotype. Its cognate antigen is unknown. This CDR3 contains 13 residues. Germline V CDR1 and CDR2: SQVTM, ANQGSEA. V lost 5 bases and J 7 bases, leaving 14 bases between the germline ends. From the 5' RACE reads, TCRdb called clonotypes with MiXCR, one entry per CDR3 protein. The sample has some 4,000 distinct CDR3 sequences, 30% to 45% seen once. Findings and caveats of the study: For expanded intratumoral alpha and beta TCRs, counts tracked tumor mutation counts.

Documented time point: sample taken at primary tumor resection. The V and J genes are TRBV29-1 and TRBJ2-2; D may be TRBD2 (6 bases). The TCR comes from a male donor with early-stage non-small cell lung cancer. The sequencing used lung tumor tissue, collected at surgery. The CDR3 here is CSVTREEVGELFF. The CDR3 DNA sequence: TGCAGCGTTACCAGGGAGGAGGTCGGGGAGCTGTTTTTT.